These T cell receptor beta chains were read from a single sample in a study of blood T cell repertoires in COVID-19. TCRdb keeps only in-frame clones here, not all; method: immunoSEQ multiplex PCR. The sample holds 87,000 or so clones, around 84% seen once. Specimen: peripheral blood. The receptor set was obtained from a man between 35 and 55 years old with acute or convalescent COVID-19. Both conserved end residues are part of each CDR3. The D gene is left open where the match is weak. Clone size appears in some rows only: once, few, many, or a class for an expanded clone.

V	D	J	size	CDR3	DNA
TRBV15	NA	TRBJ2-7	NA	CATSRDPSGAYEQYF	TGTGCCACCAGCAGAGATCCTTCGGGGGCCTACGAGCAGTACTTC
TRBV19	NA	TRBJ1-1	NA	CASSPRVNTEAFF	TGTGCCAGTAGCCCGAGAGTGAACACTGAAGCTTTCTTT
TRBV15	TRBD2	TRBJ2-7	many	CATSRDRTSEVRYF	TGTGCCACCAGCAGGGATAGGACTAGCGAAGTTCGGTACTTC
TRBV29-1	NA	TRBJ1-1	NA	CSVDVRPSRVNTEAFF	TGCAGCGTCGATGTGAGGCCAAGCAGGGTGAACACTGAAGCTTTCTTT
TRBV6-5	TRBD2	TRBJ2-7	NA	CASSYYAGVSEQYF	TGTGCCAGCAGTTACTACGCGGGAGTGTCCGAGCAGTACTTC
TRBV10-3	TRBD1	TRBJ1-2	NA	CAISESGGGVGGYTF	TGTGCCATCAGTGAGTCTGGAGGGGGCGTAGGAGGCTACACCTTC
TRBV18	NA	TRBJ2-2	NA	CASSPVTNTGELFF	TGTGCCAGCTCACCAGTGACAAACACCGGGGAGCTGTTTTTT
TRBV11-2	TRBD1	TRBJ2-1	NA	CASSLTGGTYNEQFF	TGTGCCAGCAGCTTGACAGGGGGCACCTACAATGAGCAGTTCTTC
TRBV29-1	TRBD1	TRBJ1-3	NA	CSVRTGGNTIYF	TGCAGCGTTCGGACAGGGGGGAACACCATATATTTT
TRBV2	TRBD2	TRBJ2-1	NA	CASTGTSAEQFF	TGTGCCAGCACCGGGACTAGCGCTGAGCAGTTCTTC
TRBV24-1	NA	TRBJ2-3	NA	CATSDIDRTDTQYF	TGTGCCACCAGTGATATTGACAGAACAGATACGCAGTATTTT
TRBV5-1	NA	TRBJ2-2	once	CASSGLTGSGELFF	TGCGCCAGCAGCGGCCTTACGGGGTCCGGGGAGCTGTTTTTT
TRBV6-1	TRBD1	TRBJ2-1	NA	CASREGTGEHNEQFF	TGTGCCAGCAGGGAAGGGACAGGGGAGCACAATGAGCAGTTCTTC
TRBV30	NA	TRBJ1-6	NA	CAWNRPSYNSPLHF	TGTGCCTGGAACAGGCCATCTTATAATTCACCCCTCCACTTT
TRBV7-9	TRBD2	TRBJ2-1	NA	CASSSPRGGSGDEQFF	TGTGCCAGCAGCTCCCCACGCGGGGGGTCTGGGGATGAGCAGTTCTTC
TRBV4-1	NA	TRBJ1-2	NA	CASSPGSNYGYTF	TGCGCCAGCAGCCCGGGATCTAACTATGGCTACACCTTC
TRBV6-2/TRBV6-3	NA	TRBJ2-1	few	CASSYSRFTGSYNEQFF	TGTGCCAGCAGTTACTCGCGGTTTACAGGCTCCTACAATGAGCAGTTCTTC
TRBV30	TRBD2	TRBJ2-7	NA	CAWKTIAGTSYEQYF	TGTGCCTGGAAAACCATAGCGGGAACTTCCTACGAGCAGTACTTC
TRBV5-1	NA	TRBJ2-6	NA	CASSTHPGVTGANVLTF	TGCGCCAGCAGCACCCATCCGGGGGTAACTGGGGCCAACGTCCTGACTTTC
TRBV29-1	TRBD2	TRBJ2-6	NA	CSVIAGGLAGANVLTF	TGCAGCGTGATAGCGGGGGGGCTGGCTGGGGCCAACGTCCTGACTTTC
TRBV27	TRBD2	TRBJ2-7	NA	CASSLGLAPSEQYF	TGTGCCAGCAGCCTGGGACTAGCCCCCTCCGAGCAGTACTTC
TRBV5-1	NA	TRBJ1-2	NA	CASSLAGGYYGYTF	TGCGCCAGCAGCTTGGCTGGGGGCTACTATGGCTACACCTTC
TRBV27	TRBD1	TRBJ2-7	NA	CASSPYMTGVGEQYF	TGTGCCAGCAGTCCCTACATGACAGGGGTAGGCGAGCAGTACTTC
TRBV19	NA	TRBJ1-3	NA	CASSINSGNTIYF	TGTGCCAGTAGTATAAACAGTGGAAACACCATATATTTT
TRBV6-1	NA	TRBJ1-1	NA	CASSDLGGEAFF	TGTGCCAGCAGTGATTTGGGGGGTGAAGCTTTCTTT
TRBV30	NA	TRBJ1-3	NA	CAWTGRGNTIYF	TGTGCCTGGACAGGGCGGGGAAACACCATATATTTT
TRBV10-3	TRBD1	TRBJ1-1	NA	CAISPRGRNADTEAFF	TGTGCCATCAGTCCCAGGGGGCGCAACGCGGACACTGAAGCTTTCTTT
TRBV30	TRBD2	TRBJ2-1	NA	CAWRTSGTSGRNEQFF	TGTGCCTGGAGAACCTCCGGGACTAGCGGGAGGAATGAGCAGTTCTTC
TRBV6-2/TRBV6-3	TRBD1	TRBJ2-7	many	CASSYSWDRPYEQYF	TGTGCCAGCAGTTACTCCTGGGACAGACCCTACGAGCAGTACTTC
TRBV27	NA	TRBJ2-3	once	CASSQRTSTDTQYF	TGTGCCAGCAGTCAGCGGACTAGCACAGATACGCAGTATTTT
TRBV27	TRBD2	TRBJ2-2	NA	CASSLMSGLAVVHRELFF	TGTGCCAGCAGTTTAATGTCGGGACTAGCGGTGGTACACCGGGAGCTGTTTTTT
TRBV27	NA	TRBJ1-2	NA	CASSLSGVGGYTF	TGTGCCAGCAGTTTATCAGGGGTTGGTGGCTACACCTTC
TRBV6-1	NA	TRBJ2-1	NA	CASSEAFQGFYNEQFF	TGTGCCAGCAGTGAAGCGTTCCAGGGGTTCTACAATGAGCAGTTCTTC
TRBV3-1/TRBV3-2	TRBD1	TRBJ1-5	NA	CASSQDGQGNQPQHF	TGTGCCAGCAGCCAAGACGGACAGGGGAATCAGCCCCAGCATTTT
TRBV4-1	TRBD1	TRBJ1-2	NA	CASSQEDRGFGYTF	TGCGCCAGCAGCCAAGAGGACAGGGGTTTCGGCTACACCTTC
TRBV5-1	NA	TRBJ2-6	NA	CASSKFVVSGANVLTF	TGCGCCAGCAGCAAGTTCGTAGTCTCTGGGGCCAACGTCCTGACTTTC
TRBV12-3/TRBV12-4	TRBD1	TRBJ1-1	NA	CASSFGQGRTAFF	TGTGCCAGCAGTTTCGGACAGGGGCGAACAGCTTTCTTT
TRBV6-4	TRBD1	TRBJ1-2	NA	CASSEKPGQGDYGYTF	TGTGCCAGCAGTGAAAAGCCAGGACAGGGGGACTATGGCTACACCTTC
TRBV5-1	TRBD2	TRBJ2-1	NA	CASSLGLAGGYNEQFF	TGCGCCAGCAGCTTGGGACTAGCGGGGGGCTACAATGAGCAGTTCTTC
TRBV25-1	NA	TRBJ1-5	NA	CASSPRGAGQPQHF	TGTGCCAGCAGTCCCCGGGGGGCGGGTCAGCCCCAGCATTTT
TRBV27	TRBD1	TRBJ1-6	NA	CASRTPGTAFSPLHF	TGTGCCAGCAGGACTCCCGGGACAGCCTTTTCACCCCTCCACTTT
TRBV7-9	TRBD2	TRBJ2-3	NA	CASIVSGRSDTQYF	TGTGCCAGCATTGTAAGCGGGAGATCAGATACGCAGTATTTT
TRBV2	NA	TRBJ2-3	NA	CASSEGPRDTQYF	TGTGCCAGCAGTGAGGGGCCGAGGGATACGCAGTATTTT
TRBV20-1	NA	TRBJ1-1	NA	CSARQNTEAFF	TGCAGTGCTAGACAAAACACTGAAGCTTTCTTT
TRBV6-2/TRBV6-3	NA	TRBJ1-5	NA	CASSYGQELSNQPQHF	TGTGCCAGCAGTTACGGGCAGGAACTTAGCAATCAGCCCCAGCATTTT
TRBV27	NA	TRBJ2-5	NA	CASSSDRIQESQYF	TGTGCCAGCAGTTCAGACAGAATACAAGAGTCCCAGTACTTC
TRBV5-4	TRBD2	TRBJ2-3	NA	CASRGGSGVADTQYF	TGTGCCAGCAGAGGGGGTAGCGGGGTGGCAGATACGCAGTATTTT
TRBV14	NA	TRBJ1-4	NA	CASSPRGRGVEKLFF	TGTGCCAGCAGCCCTCGTGGCAGGGGTGTCGAAAAACTGTTTTTT
TRBV11-2	TRBD2	TRBJ2-5	NA	CASSFALAVQETQYF	TGTGCCAGCAGCTTTGCCCTAGCGGTCCAAGAGACCCAGTACTTC
TRBV3-1/TRBV3-2	NA	TRBJ1-2	NA	CASSQDLAGNYGYTF	TGTGCCAGCAGCCAAGATCTGGCGGGGAACTATGGCTACACCTTC
TRBV2	NA	TRBJ2-7	NA	CASRDLVGGPYEQYF	TGTGCCAGCAGAGATCTGGTGGGGGGGCCCTACGAGCAGTACTTC
TRBV11-2	TRBD1	TRBJ2-1	NA	CASGRQGNNEQFF	TGTGCCAGCGGGAGACAGGGGAACAATGAGCAGTTCTTC
TRBV7-9	NA	TRBJ2-1	NA	CASSVPQGNEQFF	TGTGCCAGCAGCGTCCCGCAGGGAAATGAGCAGTTCTTC
TRBV27	NA	TRBJ2-1	NA	CASSPQGPFPNEQFF	TGTGCCAGCAGTCCCCAGGGCCCGTTCCCCAATGAGCAGTTCTTC
TRBV27	NA	TRBJ2-1	once	CASSFSRDSPYNEQFF	TGTGCCAGCAGTTTTTCCCGGGACTCTCCCTACAATGAGCAGTTCTTC
TRBV5-1	NA	TRBJ1-4	NA	CASSLTGQLNEKLFF	TGCGCCAGCAGCTTGACCGGACAGCTTAATGAAAAACTGTTTTTT
TRBV4-2	TRBD1	TRBJ1-2	NA	CASSQLDRASGYTF	TGTGCCAGCAGCCAATTGGACAGGGCGAGTGGCTACACCTTC
TRBV19	NA	TRBJ2-1	NA	CASSTGATYNEQFF	TGTGCCAGTAGTACTGGGGCTACCTACAATGAGCAGTTCTTC